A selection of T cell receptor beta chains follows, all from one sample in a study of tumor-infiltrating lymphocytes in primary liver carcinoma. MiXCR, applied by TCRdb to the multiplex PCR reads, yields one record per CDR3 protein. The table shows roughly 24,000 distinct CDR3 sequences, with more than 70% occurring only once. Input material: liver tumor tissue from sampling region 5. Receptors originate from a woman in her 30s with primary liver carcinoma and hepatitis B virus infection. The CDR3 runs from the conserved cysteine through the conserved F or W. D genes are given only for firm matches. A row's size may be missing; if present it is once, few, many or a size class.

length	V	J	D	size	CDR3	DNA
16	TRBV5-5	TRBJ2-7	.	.	CASSTTYQQVSYEQYF	TGTGCCAGCAGCACTACCTATCAACAGGTTTCCTACGAGCAGTACTTC
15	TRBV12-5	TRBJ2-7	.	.	CASGLAQGISYEQYF	TGTGCTAGTGGTTTAGCGCAAGGCATCTCCTACGAGCAGTACTTC
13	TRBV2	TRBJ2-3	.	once	CASSLLVTYTQYF	TGTGCCAGCAGTCTTCTAGTAACATATACGCAGTATTTT
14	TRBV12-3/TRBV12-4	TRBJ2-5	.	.	CVSSSRGAQETQYF	TGTGTCAGCAGTAGTAGAGGGGCCCAAGAGACCCAGTACTTC
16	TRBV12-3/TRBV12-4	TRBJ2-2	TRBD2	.	CASSPRASGSYGELSF	TGTGCCAGCAGTCCACGGGCTAGCGGGAGTTACGGGGAGTTGTCCTTT
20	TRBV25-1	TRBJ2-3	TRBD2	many	CASSESGEGEMGPRSDTQYF	TGTGCCAGCAGTGAATCGGGGGAGGGAGAGATGGGACCTAGATCAGATACGCAGTATTTT
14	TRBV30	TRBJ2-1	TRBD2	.	CAWSMGLASGVQFF	TGTGCCTGGAGTATGGGACTAGCCTCCGGTGTGCAGTTCTTC
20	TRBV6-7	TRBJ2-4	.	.	CASSYSLAEAPARAKNIQYF	TGTGCCAGCAGTTACTCGTTGGCGGAAGCACCCGCTCGTGCCAAAAACATTCAGTACTTC
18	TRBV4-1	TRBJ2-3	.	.	CTSSQLGMVAEDSDTQCF	TGCACCAGCAGCCAACTAGGCATGGTAGCTGAAGACTCGGATACTCAGTGTTTT
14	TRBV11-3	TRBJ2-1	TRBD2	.	CASSSGLVGAEQFF	TGTGCTAGCAGCTCTGGACTAGTGGGAGCGGAGCAGTTCTTT
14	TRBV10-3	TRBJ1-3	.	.	CNISESVSGNTICF	TGTAACATCAGTGAGTCAGTTTCTGGAAACACTATATGTTTT
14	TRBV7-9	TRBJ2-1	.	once	CATSSGSLYSEQFF	TGTGCCACCAGCTCCGGGAGCCTATACAGTGAGCAGTTCTTC
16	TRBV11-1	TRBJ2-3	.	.	CASGSGSGRDTDTQYF	TGTGCCAGCGGCTCCGGGAGTGGGCGAGACACAGATACGCAGTATTTT
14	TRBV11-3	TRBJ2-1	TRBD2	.	CAGSYGLAGAEQFF	TGTGCCGGTAGCTATGGACTAGCGGGAGCTGAGCAGTTCTTC
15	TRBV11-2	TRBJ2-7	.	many	CASSLDPAGTYEQYF	TGTGCCAGCAGCTTAGACCCTGCGGGGACCTACGAGCAGTACTTC
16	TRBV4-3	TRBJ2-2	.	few	CAGSQGAGTLTGELFF	TGCGCCGGCAGCCAAGGGGCGGGGACCCTCACTGGGGAGCTGTTTTTT
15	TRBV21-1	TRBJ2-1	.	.	CASSKFLARDNEQFF	TGTGCCAGCAGCAAGTTTTTAGCGAGAGACAATGAGCAGTTCTTT
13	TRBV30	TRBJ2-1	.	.	CVRGTLTYNEQFF	TGTGTTAGGGGGACGCTAACCTACAATGAGCAGTTCTTC
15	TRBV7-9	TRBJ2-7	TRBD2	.	CASSYGLAGSCEQYF	TGTGCCAGCAGCTACGGACTAGCGGGATCCTGCGAGCAGTACTTC
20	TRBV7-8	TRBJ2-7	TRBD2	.	CASSLVKPGLRTSETYEQYF	TGTGCCAGCAGCTTAGTCAAGCCGGGGCTTCGGACTAGCGAGACCTACGAGCAGTACTTC
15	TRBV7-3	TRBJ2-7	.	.	CASSLTGGTNNEQYF	TGTGCCAGCAGCTTGACTGGCGGGACGAACAATGAGCAGTACTTC
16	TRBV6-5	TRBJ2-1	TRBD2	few	CASSYVGTSGTDEQFF	TGTGCCAGCAGTTACGTCGGGACTAGCGGGACCGATGAGCAGTTCTTC
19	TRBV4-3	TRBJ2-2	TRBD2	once	CASSVLAGGPRSNSGELFF	TGTGCCAGCAGCGTACTAGCGGGAGGGCCCCGTTCGAACAGCGGGGAGCTATTTTTT
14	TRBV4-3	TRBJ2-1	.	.	CASSQDTSASSRFF	TGCGCCAGCAGCCAAGATACCTCGGCTAGCTCCCGGTTCTTC
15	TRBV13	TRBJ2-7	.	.	CASNLMASGSYEQYF	TGTGCCAGCAACTTAATGGCTAGTGGCTCCTACGAGCAGTACTTC
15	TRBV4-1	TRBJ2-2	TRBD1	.	CTSSQDPGATGEPFF	TGCACCAGCAGCCAAGATCCAGGGGCGACAGGGGAGCCGTTTTTT
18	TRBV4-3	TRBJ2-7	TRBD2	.	CASNQAVTGGHISYERYF	TGTGCCAGCAACCAAGCTGTGACGGGGGGTCACATTAGCTACGAGCGGTACTTC
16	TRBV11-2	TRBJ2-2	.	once	CASSLAGLTNIGELFF	TGTGCCAGCAGCTTAGCTGGGCTCACGAACATCGGGGAGCTGTTTTTT
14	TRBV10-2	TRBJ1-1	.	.	CASSESKASTEALF	TGCGCCAGCAGTGAGTCGAAGGCTAGCACTGAAGCTTTATTT